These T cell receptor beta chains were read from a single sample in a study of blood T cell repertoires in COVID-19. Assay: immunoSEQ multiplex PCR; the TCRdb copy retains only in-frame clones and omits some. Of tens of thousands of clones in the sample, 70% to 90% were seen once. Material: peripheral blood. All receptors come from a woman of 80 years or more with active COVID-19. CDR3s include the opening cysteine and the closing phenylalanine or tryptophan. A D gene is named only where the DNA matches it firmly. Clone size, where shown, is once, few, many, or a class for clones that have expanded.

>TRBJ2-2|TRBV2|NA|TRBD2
CASQFSGGTRGGELFF
TGTGCCAGTCAATTTAGCGGGGGGACCCGGGGCGGGGAGCTGTTTTTT
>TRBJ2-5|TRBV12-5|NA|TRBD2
CASGPGLAVGETQYF
TGTGCTAGTGGTCCGGGGCTAGCGGTGGGGGAGACCCAGTACTTC
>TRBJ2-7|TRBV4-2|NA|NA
CASSQEGGASYEQYF
TGTGCCAGCAGCCAAGAAGGAGGCGCGTCCTACGAGCAGTACTTC
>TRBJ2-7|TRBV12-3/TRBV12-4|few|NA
CASSSGSPYEQYF
TGTGCCAGCAGTTCAGGCAGCCCCTACGAGCAGTACTTC
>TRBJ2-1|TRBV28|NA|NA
CASIGWSAPSYNEQFF
TGTGCCAGCATCGGTTGGAGTGCCCCCTCCTACAATGAGCAGTTCTTC
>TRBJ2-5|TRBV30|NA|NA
CAWREIRDPSETQYF
TGTGCCTGGAGAGAAATCAGGGATCCCAGCGAGACCCAGTACTTC
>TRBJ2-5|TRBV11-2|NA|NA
CASSLVPLQGLGGETQYF
TGTGCCAGCAGCTTAGTACCTTTACAGGGGCTGGGGGGAGAGACCCAGTACTTC
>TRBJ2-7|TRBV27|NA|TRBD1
CASTPRTGYEQYF
TGTGCCAGCACCCCGAGGACAGGGTACGAGCAGTACTTC
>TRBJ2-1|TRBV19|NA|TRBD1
CASSIGRDRANNEQFF
TGTGCCAGTAGTATTGGCCGGGACAGAGCCAACAATGAGCAGTTCTTC
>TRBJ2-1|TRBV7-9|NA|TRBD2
CASSRQREENEQFF
TGTGCCAGCAGCCGACAGCGGGAGGAGAATGAGCAGTTCTTC
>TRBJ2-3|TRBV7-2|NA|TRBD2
CASSLTTGTSGSPDTQYF
TGTGCCAGCAGCTTAACCACCGGGACTAGCGGGAGCCCAGATACGCAGTATTTT
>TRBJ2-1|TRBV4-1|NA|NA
CASSQGGGHYNEQFF
TGCGCCAGCAGCCAAGGAGGCGGTCACTACAATGAGCAGTTCTTC
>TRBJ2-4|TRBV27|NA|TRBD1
CASSRAGTGGTIQYF
TGTGCCAGCAGTCGAGCCGGGACAGGAGGCACCATTCAGTACTTC
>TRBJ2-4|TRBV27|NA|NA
CASSSSGNIQYF
TGTGCCAGCAGTTCCTCCGGAAACATTCAGTACTTC
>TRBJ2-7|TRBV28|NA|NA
CASRLPGATSLEQYF
TGTGCCAGCAGACTCCCAGGGGCAACCTCCCTCGAGCAGTACTTC
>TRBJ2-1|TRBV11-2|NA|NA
CASSPRGSRSSYNEQFF
TGTGCCAGCAGCCCTCGAGGTAGCCGCAGCTCCTACAATGAGCAGTTCTTC
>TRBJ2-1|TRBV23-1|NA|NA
CASTQTSRRIHNEQFF
TGCGCCAGCACTCAAACTAGTAGGCGGATTCACAATGAGCAGTTCTTC
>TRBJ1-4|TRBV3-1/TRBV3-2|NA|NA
CASSQDFGGKLFF
TGTGCCAGCAGCCAAGATTTCGGGGGAAAACTGTTTTTT
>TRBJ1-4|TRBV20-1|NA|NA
CSASLRSRPTNEKLFF
TGCAGTGCTAGTCTCAGGTCCCGACCAACTAATGAAAAACTGTTTTTT
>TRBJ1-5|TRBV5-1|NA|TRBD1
CASSLQGGNQPQHF
TGCGCCAGCAGCCTGCAGGGGGGCAATCAGCCCCAGCATTTT
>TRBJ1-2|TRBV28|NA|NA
CASSFGRVGRYTF
TGTGCCAGCAGTTTCGGCAGGGTAGGTCGCTACACCTTC
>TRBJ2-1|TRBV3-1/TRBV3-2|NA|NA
CASSQGGLAATGEQFF
TGTGCCAGCAGCCAAGGGGGCCTAGCGGCTACAGGGGAGCAGTTCTTC
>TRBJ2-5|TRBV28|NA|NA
CASSSNKQETQYF
TGTGCCAGCAGTTCAAACAAACAAGAGACCCAGTACTTC
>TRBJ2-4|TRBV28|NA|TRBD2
CASSLGGVLAKNIQYF
TGTGCCAGCAGCCTTGGGGGGGTCCTAGCCAAAAACATTCAGTACTTC
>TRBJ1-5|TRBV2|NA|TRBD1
CASSDTGGRNQPQHF
TGTGCCAGCAGTGATACAGGGGGCCGGAATCAGCCCCAGCATTTT
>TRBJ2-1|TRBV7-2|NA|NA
CASSLGHSDNEQFF
TGTGCCAGCAGCTTAGGTCATTCGGACAATGAGCAGTTCTTC
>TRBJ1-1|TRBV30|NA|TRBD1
CAWTRTGKGTEAFF
TGTGCCTGGACCCGGACAGGGAAAGGCACTGAAGCTTTCTTT
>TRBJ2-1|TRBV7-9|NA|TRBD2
CASSLGVTSLENEQFF
TGTGCCAGCAGCTTAGGAGTGACTAGCCTAGAGAATGAGCAGTTCTTC
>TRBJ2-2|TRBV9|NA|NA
CASTRDGNGELFF
TGTGCCAGCACCAGGGATGGAAATGGGGAGCTGTTTTTT
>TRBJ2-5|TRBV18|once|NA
CASSLAQGGETQYF
TGTGCCAGCTCACTCGCGCAAGGGGGTGAGACCCAGTACTTC
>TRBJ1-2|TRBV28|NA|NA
CASSIPQGGRHGGYTF
TGTGCCAGCAGCATTCCCCAGGGCGGGAGACATGGTGGCTACACCTTC
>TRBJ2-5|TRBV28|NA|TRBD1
CASSLQGAQETQYF
TGTGCCAGCAGTTTACAGGGGGCCCAAGAGACCCAGTACTTC
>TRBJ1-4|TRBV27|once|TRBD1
CASSLGDSGREKLFF
TGTGCCAGCAGTTTGGGGGACAGTGGGCGTGAAAAACTGTTTTTT
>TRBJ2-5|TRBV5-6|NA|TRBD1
CASSVYRGLETQYF
TGTGCCAGCAGCGTATACAGGGGGCTCGAGACCCAGTACTTC
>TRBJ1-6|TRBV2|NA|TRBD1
CASTGVGTGFSPLHF
TGTGCCAGCACCGGGGTTGGGACAGGGTTCTCACCCCTCCACTTT
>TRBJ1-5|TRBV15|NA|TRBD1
CATSRMGGRAGGRVQHF
TGTGCCACCAGCAGGATGGGCGGTAGGGCAGGGGGGAGAGTCCAGCATTTT
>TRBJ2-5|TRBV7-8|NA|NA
CASSLEATPFQETQYF
TGTGCCAGCAGCTTAGAGGCGACACCGTTCCAAGAGACCCAGTACTTC
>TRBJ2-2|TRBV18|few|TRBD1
CASSRTGDGTGELFF
TGTGCCAGCTCACGGACAGGGGACGGCACCGGGGAGCTGTTTTTT
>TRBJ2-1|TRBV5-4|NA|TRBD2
CASSLVASGQQFF
TGTGCCAGCAGCTTAGTGGCTAGCGGGCAGCAGTTCTTC
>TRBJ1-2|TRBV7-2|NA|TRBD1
CASSYRGLDYGYTF
TGTGCCAGCAGCTACAGGGGGCTCGACTATGGCTACACCTTC